This T cell receptor beta chain is drawn from a study of siplizumab effects on memory and regulatory T cells. General study results and limits: The authors did not confirm suppressive function in proliferating Tregs from siplizumab cultures. Sequences below about 10^-5 frequency were poorly captured, and few alloreactive clones mapped to unstimulated subsets. Naive-or-memory phenotypes were unassignable for roughly 80-97% of proliferating CD4+ or CD8+ clones.

Assays captured approximately 10^5 TCR templates per sample. Assay used: immunoSEQ multiplex PCR; TCRdb lists only in-frame clones, some missing. The table shows tens of thousands of clones, with over 85% occurring only once. There are 15 residues in the CDR3. Per germline, CDR1 SGDLS and CDR2 YYNGEE. V was clipped by 4 bases and J by 1 base, with 14 bases between them. Of note for this clone: Its antigen is not identified.

This rearrangement joins TRBV9 to TRBJ1-1; no reliable D call. The TCR sequence derives from a human donor in good health. Sequenced input: CD8+ T cells sorted from blood. In DNA form, the CDR3 reads TGTGCCAGCAGCTCTCGAGATCGTGAGAACACTGAAGCTTTCTTT. Its translation is CASSSRDRENTEAFF. Complete variable domain (other parts from reference TRBV9 and TRBJ1-1): DSGVTQTPKHLITATGQRVTLRCSPRSGDLSVYWYQQSLDQGLQFLIQYYNGEERAKGNILERFSAQQFPDLHSELNLSSLELGDSALYFCASSSRDRENTEAFFGQGTRLTVV.